A selection of T cell receptor beta chains follows, all from one sample in a study of breast tumors, draining lymph nodes, adjacent tissues. One entry per CDR3 protein, called by TCRdb with MiXCR from the multiplex PCR reads. The profile shows 100,000 to 150,000 distinct CDR3 sequences, approximately 20% of them singletons. What was sequenced was axillary lymph node tissue. The receptor set was obtained from a female donor with breast cancer. Some clones in this sample may be carry-over from other donors' samples. Both conserved end residues are part of each CDR3. Fields, in order: clone size, D gene, J gene, V gene, CDR3 protein, CDR3 DNA. A D gene is named only where the DNA matches it firmly. Only some rows state a clone size, as once, few, many or a class for expanded clones.

>-|TRBD1|TRBJ2-5|TRBV6-1
CAGETGAQRETQHF
TGTGCCGGCGAGACAGGGGCCCAACGAGAGACCCAGCACTTC
>many|TRBD2|TRBJ2-1|TRBV25-1
CASHSGRSSYNEQFF
TGTGCCAGCCATAGCGGGCGTAGCTCCTACAATGAGCAGTTCTTC
>-|-|TRBJ2-5|TRBV29-1
CSVVPGRRGETQYF
TGCAGCGTGGTTCCGGGGCGGAGGGGAGAGACCCAGTACTTC
>many|-|TRBJ2-7|TRBV6-5
CASSRGTSYEQYF
TGTGCCAGCAGCCGCGGGACGTCCTACGAGCAGTACTTC
>many|-|TRBJ2-1|TRBV12-3/TRBV12-4
CASSQFTAYNEQFF
TGTGCCAGCAGTCAGTTCACAGCCTACAATGAGCAGTTCTTC
>few|TRBD1|TRBJ2-7|TRBV30
CAWKGQGQIYEQYF
TGTGCCTGGAAAGGACAGGGACAAATTTACGAGCAGTACTTC
>many|TRBD1|TRBJ1-4|TRBV9
CASSVDRGEKLFF
TGTGCCAGCAGCGTAGACAGGGGTGAAAAACTGTTTTTT
>many|-|TRBJ2-2|TRBV27
CASSFRGANTGELFF
TGTGCCAGCAGTTTCCGCGGGGCCAACACCGGGGAGCTGTTTTTT
>many|-|TRBJ2-7|TRBV6-2/TRBV6-3
CATKELIPTYEQYF
TGTGCCACCAAAGAACTTATTCCCACCTACGAGCAGTACTTC
>many|-|TRBJ2-7|TRBV5-6
CASSRTTYEQYF
TGTGCCAGCAGCCGGACAACCTACGAGCAGTACTTC
>many|-|TRBJ1-5|TRBV11-2
CASSLGGSYQPQHF
TGTGCCAGCAGCTTAGGCGGATCCTATCAGCCCCAGCATTTT
>many|TRBD1|TRBJ1-2|TRBV6-6
CASSFPTTGDSNYGYTF
TGTGCCAGCAGTTTCCCTACGACAGGGGACTCTAACTATGGCTACACCTTC
>many|-|TRBJ2-7|TRBV7-2
CASSLQDYEQYF
TGTGCCAGCAGCTTACAGGACTACGAGCAGTACTTC
>many|TRBD2|TRBJ2-5|TRBV2
CASSEGGRASQETQYF
TGTGCCAGCAGTGAAGGGGGGAGGGCCTCCCAAGAGACCCAGTACTTC
>many|TRBD1|TRBJ1-5|TRBV2
CASSGGQGAIQPQHF
TGTGCCAGCAGTGGGGGACAGGGGGCGATTCAGCCCCAGCATTTT
>many|-|TRBJ2-7|TRBV28
CASGRYSYEQYF
TGTGCCAGCGGGCGTTACTCCTACGAGCAGTACTTC
>many|-|TRBJ2-5|TRBV5-1
CASTPRGWETQYF
TGCGCCAGCACCCCCCGAGGGTGGGAGACCCAGTACTTC
>many|TRBD2|TRBJ2-3|TRBV4-1
CASSQGTSGRRTDTQYF
TGCGCCAGCAGCCAAGGAACTAGCGGGAGGAGGACAGATACGCAGTATTTT
>many|-|TRBJ1-2|TRBV7-8
CASSLVLDTASNYGYTF
TGTGCCAGCAGCTTAGTGTTGGACACCGCCTCTAACTATGGCTACACCTTC
>many|-|TRBJ2-1|TRBV5-6
CASSLETSSSYNEQFF
TGTGCCAGCAGCTTGGAGACTTCGAGCTCCTACAATGAGCAGTTCTTC
>-|-|TRBJ2-5|TRBV5-6
CASSLPEGLRQETQYF
TGTGCCAGCAGCCTCCCTGAAGGGCTGAGGCAAGAGACCCAGTACTTC
>-|TRBD2|TRBJ2-2|TRBV4-1
CASSRSQGLAVSNTGELFF
TGCGCCAGCAGCCGTAGCCAGGGACTAGCGGTTTCGAACACCGGGGAGCTGTTTTTT
>-|TRBD1|TRBJ2-3|TRBV18
CASSFGQVSTDTQYF
TGTGCCAGCTCATTCGGACAGGTTAGCACAGATACGCAGTATTTT
>many|TRBD2|TRBJ2-7|TRBV5-5
CASSPVAGGPYEQYF
TGTGCCAGCAGCCCAGTAGCGGGAGGGCCTTACGAGCAGTACTTC
>-|-|TRBJ2-1|TRBV28
CASSSRLSSYNEQFF
TGTGCCAGCAGTTCTCGACTCAGCTCCTACAATGAGCAGTTCTTC
>-|-|TRBJ2-7|TRBV15
CATSSGQLPSYEQYF
TGTGCCACCAGCAGTGGACAGCTCCCCTCCTACGAGCAGTACTTC
>many|-|TRBJ2-3|TRBV11-1
CASSLASAPTDTQYF
TGTGCCAGCAGCTTAGCTAGCGCCCCCACAGATACGCAGTATTTT
>many|-|TRBJ2-6|TRBV5-1
CASSLSVTGANVLTF
TGCGCCAGCAGCTTGTCCGTAACTGGGGCCAACGTCCTGACTTTC
>many|TRBD2|TRBJ2-3|TRBV29-1
CSVAPGTSATDTQYF
TGCAGCGTTGCCCCCGGGACTAGCGCCACAGATACGCAGTATTTT
>-|-|TRBJ1-5|TRBV18
CASSPGPQKVDQPQHF
TGTGCCAGCTCACCGGGACCCCAGAAGGTCGACCAGCCCCAGCATTTT
>many|-|TRBJ2-5|TRBV20-1
CSARDSATGETQYF
TGCAGTGCTAGAGATAGCGCTACAGGGGAGACCCAGTACTTC
>many|-|TRBJ2-3|TRBV2
CASSPNGQSTDTQYF
TGTGCCAGCTCACCCAACGGACAGAGCACAGATACGCAGTATTTT
>-|TRBD1|TRBJ2-2|TRBV2
CAGRTGGNTGELFF
TGTGCCGGGAGGACAGGGGGAAACACCGGGGAGCTGTTTTTT
>many|-|TRBJ2-3|TRBV6-1
CASSVGPSTDTQYF
TGTGCCAGCAGTGTAGGGCCCTCAACAGATACGCAGTATTTT
>many|-|TRBJ1-5|TRBV6-2/TRBV6-3
CASSLFPGTRINQPQHF
TGTGCCAGCAGTCTATTCCCAGGGACACGGATCAATCAGCCCCAGCATTTT
>many|TRBD2|TRBJ2-3|TRBV10-3
CAISGHNSGNSDTQYF
TGTGCCATCAGTGGGCATAATAGCGGGAACTCAGATACGCAGTATTTT
>many|-|TRBJ2-7|TRBV6-1
CASRGLDYEQYF
TGTGCCAGCAGGGGGCTTGATTACGAGCAGTACTTC
>many|-|TRBJ2-7|TRBV10-3
CAIRGDYPYEQYF
TGTGCCATCCGAGGAGACTACCCCTACGAGCAGTACTTC
>many|-|TRBJ2-1|TRBV19
CASSIDPAPSYNEQFF
TGTGCCAGTAGTATAGACCCAGCGCCCTCCTACAATGAGCAGTTCTTC
>many|TRBD2|TRBJ2-2|TRBV19
CASSIGGTSGANTGELFF
TGTGCCAGTAGTATAGGTGGGACTAGCGGAGCCAACACCGGGGAGCTGTTTTTT
>many|-|TRBJ1-4|TRBV10-2
CATQAGGQSNEKLFF
TGCGCCACCCAGGCGGGGGGACAATCTAATGAAAAACTGTTTTTT
>many|-|TRBJ2-7|TRBV11-2
CASSLAGNSYEQYF
TGTGCCAGCAGCTTGGCCGGTAACTCCTACGAGCAGTACTTC
>many|TRBD1|TRBJ2-7|TRBV6-5
CASSSDRGPPEQYF
TGTGCCAGCAGTTCAGACAGGGGGCCCCCCGAGCAGTACTTC
>many|-|TRBJ2-7|TRBV14
CASSQAPRGEQYF
TGTGCCAGCAGCCAAGCGCCTAGGGGCGAGCAGTACTTC
>-|TRBD1|TRBJ1-4|TRBV27
CASSLYPGGNEKLFF
TGTGCCAGCAGTTTATATCCAGGGGGCAATGAAAAACTGTTTTTT
>many|-|TRBJ2-7|TRBV5-8
CASSLGEEGYEQYF
TGTGCCAGCAGCTTGGGAGAGGAAGGATACGAGCAGTACTTC
>many|-|TRBJ2-7|TRBV28
CASSLTGQGKLEQYF
TGTGCCAGCAGTTTAACGGGCCAGGGCAAGCTCGAGCAGTACTTC
>-|TRBD1|TRBJ2-1|TRBV18
CASSPRPDRGQDEQFF
TGTGCCAGCTCACCACGTCCGGACAGGGGGCAGGATGAGCAGTTCTTC
>many|-|TRBJ2-5|TRBV11-3
CASSKDGETQYF
TGTGCCAGCAGCAAAGACGGAGAGACCCAGTACTTC
>few|-|TRBJ2-2|TRBV25-1
CASSPWDTGELFF
TGTGCCAGCAGTCCCTGGGACACCGGGGAGCTGTTTTTT
>-|-|TRBJ1-4|TRBV28
CASSPGTLRLNEKLFF
TGTGCCAGCAGTCCGGGGACCTTAAGACTAAATGAAAAACTGTTTTTT
>-|TRBD2|TRBJ2-3|TRBV5-4
CASSLRDYADTQYF
TGTGCCAGCAGCCTAAGGGACTACGCAGATACGCAGTATTTT
>many|-|TRBJ2-3|TRBV2
CASRGLRDTQYF
TGTGCCAGCAGGGGGTTGAGAGATACGCAGTATTTT
>many|-|TRBJ2-3|TRBV12-5
CASGRNSVPQYF
TGTGCTAGTGGTCGAAATAGCGTTCCGCAGTATTTT
>many|-|TRBJ1-2|TRBV20-1
CSARGTMNYGYTF
TGCAGTGCTAGAGGTACGATGAACTATGGCTACACCTTC
>many|TRBD2|TRBJ2-3|TRBV11-3
CASSPRTSGTITDTQYF
TGTGCCAGCAGCCCCCGGACTAGCGGGACAATCACAGATACGCAGTATTTT
>-|-|TRBJ2-7|TRBV4-1
CASSQGQTLREQYF
TGCGCCAGCAGCCAGGGGCAAACCCTCCGGGAGCAGTACTTC
>few|-|TRBJ1-5|TRBV30
CAWSTGAGDNQPQHF
TGTGCCTGGAGTACTGGAGCAGGGGATAATCAGCCCCAGCATTTT
>many|-|TRBJ2-5|TRBV12-5
CASGQFGETQYF
TGTGCTAGTGGTCAGTTTGGGGAGACCCAGTACTTC
>few|-|TRBJ2-4|TRBV6-1
CASSEVGTNIQYF
TGTGCCAGCAGTGAAGTTGGTACGAACATTCAGTACTTC